The sequence of this T cell receptor beta chain was determined in a study of OX40 agonist ivuxolimab in advanced cancers. General study results and limits: In the 0.1-3.0 mg/kg groups, partial responders showed among the lowest expansion.

Using immunoSEQ multiplex PCR, the repertoire was profiled, and TCRdb retains in-frame clones only, with some absent. The sample has about 54,000 clones; roughly 90% are singletons. This CDR3 region has 15 residues. Germline CDR1 SGHTA, CDR2 FQGNSA. J gave up 7 bases and V 5 bases, and 7 bases lay outside the gene matches. Peripheral blood came from all dose cohorts at three timepoints. The sample holds a few counts of this clone. Antigen: not known. Sequenced material: CD4+ or CD8+ T cells sorted from blood, taken in a trial of the OX40 agonist ivuxolimab. The TCR was taken from an adult with an advanced solid tumor such as melanoma, head and neck, liver or kidney cancer. This chain joins TRBV7-2 and TRBJ1-6; the match to TRBD1 covers 8 bases. CDR3 coding DNA: TGTGCCAGCAGCCTATACAGGGGGAGCAATTCACCCCTCCACTTT. Translating it yields CASSLYRGSNSPLHF.